This entry lists 32 T cell receptor beta chains sequenced from one sample in a study of cytomegalovirus exposure and HLA in healthy donors. Primers for the PCR totalled 60 Vbeta and 13 Jbeta. Only in-frame clones appear in the TCRdb table, and some are missing; sequencing was by immunoSEQ multiplex PCR. The table lists some 250,000 clones, over 70% of them singletons. Sequencing was carried out using PBMCs. The receptor source for this set is an older woman in good health and CMV-seropositive.

The chain links TRBV28 to TRBJ1-5; 7 bases line up with TRBD1. The CDR3 runs to 18 residues. CDR1 and CDR2 (germline): MDHEN, SYDVKM. Losses at the gene ends were 2 bases for V and 2 bases for J; bases not matched to a gene: 12. CDR3 sequence: CASSLTDRSVRGNQPQHF. CDR3 sequence (DNA): TGTGCCAGCAGTTTAACGGACAGGTCGGTCCGGGGCAATCAGCCCCAGCATTTT.

This clone was seen a handful of times. This chain joins TRBV7-9 and TRBJ2-7, with 7 nucleotides matching TRBD2. The length of the CDR3 is 13 residues. Losses at the gene ends were 5 bases for V and 9 bases for J; bases not matched to a gene: 10. The germline V gene encodes CDR1 SEHNR and CDR2 FQNEAQ (reference sequence). The CDR3 DNA reads TGTGCCAGCAGCGGGGGGGACCACCAGTGGCAGTACTTC. Amino acids: CASSGGDHQWQYF.

The CDR3 nucleotides read TGCGCCAGCAGCTTGGACGATGTACTCTCTGGAAACACCATATATTTT. This gives the protein CASSLDDVLSGNTIYF. This sequence joins TRBV5-1 and TRBJ1-3; D gene uncertain. CDR1 and CDR2 from the germline V gene are SGHRS and YFSETQ. V dropped 0 bases and J dropped 0 bases, with 10 bases sitting between them. This CDR3 region has 16 residues.

The rearrangement links TRBV27 to TRBJ2-7; D might be TRBD2 (6 bases). V was clipped by 11 bases and J by 4 bases, with 15 bases between them. In germline, CDR1 is MNHEY, CDR2 SMNVEV (reference sequence). The CDR3 is 12 residues long. The CDR3 protein is CAGSGVRYEQYF. In DNA form, the CDR3 reads TGTGCCGGTAGCGGAGTGCGTTACGAGCAGTACTTC.

This sequence joins TRBV5-1 and TRBJ2-2; TRBD1 agrees at 7 bases. In germline, CDR1 is SGHRS, CDR2 YFSETQ. V lost 4 bases and J lost 4; bases outside the gene matches: 7. This CDR3 is built from 15 residues. For the CDR3, the DNA is TGCGCCAGCAGCCTGCTAAACAGGGGCACCGGGGAGCTGTTTTTT. Translated: CASSLLNRGTGELFF.

The chain carries TRBV5-4 and TRBJ1-1, with D possibly being TRBD1 (5 bases). Germline CDR1 reads SGHNT; CDR2 reads YYREEE (reference sequence). The V end was cut by 0 bases, the J end by 8 bases, with 8 bases between. This CDR3 has 12 residues. The CDR3 nucleotides read TGTGCCAGCAGCTTGGATAGGGGCGAAGCTTTCTTT. Its protein product is CASSLDRGEAFF.

This chain links TRBV5-4 with TRBJ2-7; 8 nucleotides match TRBD1. The CDR3 is made up of 14 amino acids. Germline-derived CDR1 and CDR2 are SGHNT and YYREEE (reference sequence). The V segment lost 3 bases and the J segment 3 bases; nucleotides outside the gene matches: 5. The CDR3 spells CASSSRDRIYEQYF. CDR3 nucleotide sequence: TGTGCCAGCAGCTCCCGGGACAGGATCTACGAGCAGTACTTC.

This chain uses TRBV25-1 with TRBJ2-7, with TRBD2 matching 10 bases. Germline V gene sequence: CDR1 MGHDK, CDR2 SYGVNS. The CDR3 consists of 15 residues. V was pared by 1 base and J by 4 bases, with 4 bases of the junction left unmatched. CDR3 protein: CASSESSGSKYEQYF. DNA of the CDR3: TGTGCCAGCAGTGAATCTAGCGGGAGTAAGTACGAGCAGTACTTC.

V usage is TRBV19 and J usage is TRBJ1-1; 7 bases align to TRBD1. The CDR3 spans 15 residues. Germline V gives CDR1 LNHDA, CDR2 SQIVND (reference sequence). Germline trimming cut 10 bases from V and 4 bases from J; bases unmatched to any gene: 15. CDR3 protein: CATYSLKGATTEAFF. CDR3 nucleotide sequence: TGTGCCACCTATTCCCTTAAGGGGGCAACCACTGAAGCTTTCTTT.

This clone has just one count. The chain employs TRBV30 and TRBJ2-1; 11 bases are a match to TRBD2. There are 14 residues in the CDR3. The V and J ends lost 3 bases and 4 bases, in that order; junction bases with no gene match: 2. The germline gives CDR1 GTSNPN, CDR2 SVGIG (reference sequence). CDR3 DNA: TGTGCCTGGAGGACTAGCGGGAATTACAATGAGCAGTTCTTC. Translation gives CAWRTSGNYNEQFF.

The rearrangement links TRBV5-1 to TRBJ2-5, with TRBD2 matching 9 bases. The DNA end is more similar to TRBJ2-7, so the J call may be wrong. There are 15 residues in the CDR3. Germline lookup yields CDR1 SGHRS and CDR2 YFSETQ. The CDR3, as DNA: TGCGCCAGCAGCTTTGACCTAGCGGGAATGGTCGAGCAGTACTTC. Protein: CASSFDLAGMVEQYF.

This clone appeared a single time. CDR3 in DNA: TGTGCCAGCAGTTTAGGAGCCTTTTACAATGAGCAGTTCTTC. Amino acid sequence: CASSLGAFYNEQFF. This sequence joins TRBV27 and TRBJ2-1; D remains ambiguous. This CDR3 spans 14 amino acids. Germline CDR1 and CDR2: MNHEY and SMNVEV (reference sequence). V lost 2 bases and J lost 4, with 9 bases in between.

V usage is TRBV28 and J usage is TRBJ1-4; 8 bases map to TRBD1. This CDR3 region has 13 residues. The trim removed 7 bases at V and 4 bases at J, leaving 2 bases unmatched. Germline values: CDR1 MDHEN, CDR2 SYDVKM. CDR3 region: CASTGGGNEKLFF. The CDR3 nucleotides are TGTGCCAGCACAGGGGGCGGTAATGAAAAACTGTTTTTT.

The rearrangement links TRBV7-2 to TRBJ1-2; the match to TRBD1 covers 8 bases. CDR3 size: 16 residues. From germline, CDR1 is SGHTA and CDR2 FQGNSA. V trimming: 0 bases; J trimming: 3 bases; junction bases outside the gene matches: 6. The CDR3 reads CASSLAGQGAYYGYTF. CDR3 in DNA: TGTGCCAGCAGCTTAGCAGGCCAGGGGGCATACTATGGCTACACCTTC.

This chain joins TRBV4-1 and TRBJ2-4; the D is unclear. This CDR3 has 15 residues. CDR1 and CDR2 (germline): MGHRA, YSYEKL. V lost 1 base and J lost 0, with 7 bases in between. In nucleotides, the CDR3 is TGCGCCAGCAGCCAAGTCGTATTAGCCAAAAACATTCAGTACTTC. Residues: CASSQVVLAKNIQYF.

V is TRBV4-1 and J is TRBJ2-7; TRBD1 matches at 10 bases. This CDR3 region has 19 residues. Germline V gene lookup returns CDR1 MGHRA and CDR2 YSYEKL. Trimming at V came to 0 bases and at J to 2 bases, leaving 13 bases not matched to a gene. The CDR3 region has the DNA TGCGCCAGCAGCCAAGATTCCCCCTTGACAGGGGGCCTTACCTACGAGCAGTACTTC. This sequence encodes CASSQDSPLTGGLTYEQYF.

The chain carries TRBV19 and TRBJ1-1; TRBD1 matches at 10 bases. CDR3 size: 14 residues. Germline V gene sequence: CDR1 LNHDA, CDR2 SQIVND (reference sequence). The junction had 2 bases not matched to a gene; V was cut back by 4 bases and J by 3 bases. The CDR3 bases are TGTGCCAGTAGTACGACAGGGGGCTACACTGAAGCTTTCTTT. This encodes CASSTTGGYTEAFF.

The chain carries TRBV28 and TRBJ2-4; TRBD1 matches at 7 bases. Germline values: CDR1 MDHEN, CDR2 SYDVKM. V shed 6 bases and J 5 bases; nucleotides not matched to a gene: 10. This CDR3 comprises 15 residues. This CDR3 is CASSPGQASQNIQYF. The DNA of the CDR3 is TGTGCCAGCAGCCCCGGACAGGCCTCCCAAAACATTCAGTACTTC.

The genes are TRBV4-2 and TRBJ1-4; a weak D match, TRBD1 (6 bases). Trimming stripped 0 bases from V and 4 bases from J, with 12 bases between. The CDR3 has 16 residues. CDR1 and CDR2 from the germline V gene are LGHNA and YNFKEQ. CDR3: CASSQDPRTDNEKLFF. In DNA form, the CDR3 reads TGTGCCAGCAGCCAAGATCCCCGGACAGATAATGAAAAACTGTTTTTT.

This chain connects TRBV7-9 to TRBJ2-4, with 12 positions matching TRBD2. This CDR3 is built from 19 residues. CDR1 is SEHNR, CDR2 FQNEAQ, per germline (reference sequence). V lost 1 base to trimming and J lost 1 base; unmatched junction nucleotides: 8. CDR3 DNA: TGTGCCAGCAGCTTAGGGCCTAGCGGGAGGGCCCGGGCCAAAAACATTCAGTACTTC. The encoded protein is CASSLGPSGRARAKNIQYF.

This chain joins TRBV10-2 and TRBJ2-7; D possibly corresponds to TRBD2 (5 bases). This CDR3 spans 14 amino acids. The V end was cut by 2 bases, the J end by 3 bases, with 11 bases between. CDR1 and CDR2 from the germline V gene are WSHSY and SAAADI. The CDR3 sequence is CASSEGLAVYEQYF. The CDR3 DNA reads as TGCGCCAGCAGTGAGGGGCTAGCCGTCTACGAGCAGTACTTC.

The chain couples TRBV4-1 to TRBJ1-1, with D unclear. Germline V gene sequence: CDR1 MGHRA, CDR2 YSYEKL. There are 14 residues in the CDR3. V shed 4 bases and J shed 1 base, with 10 bases lying between them. The DNA for the CDR3 is TGCGCCAGCAGCCCCTTGCCCAGGAACACTGAAGCTTTCTTT. This translates into CASSPLPRNTEAFF.

The genes are TRBV15 and TRBJ2-1, with TRBD2 matching 9 bases. The CDR3 has 13 residues. CDR1 and CDR2 from the germline V gene are LNHNV and YYDKDF (reference sequence). With V trimmed by 4 bases and J by 8 bases, 3 bases remained unmatched. CDR3 nucleotides: TGTGCCACCAGCATCGGGACTAGCTATGAGCAGTTCTTC. Its protein product is CATSIGTSYEQFF.

The rearrangement joins TRBV6-5 to TRBJ1-4; D may be TRBD1 (5 bases). This CDR3 is 15 amino acids long. CDR1 is MNHEY and CDR2 is SVGAGI in the germline V gene. V was clipped by 0 bases and J by 4 bases, with 9 bases between them. The CDR3 loop is CASSYSSGRNEKLFF. CDR3 coding DNA: TGTGCCAGCAGTTACTCGTCAGGGCGTAATGAAAAACTGTTTTTT.

The chain links TRBV28 to TRBJ2-3, with 11 bases lining up with TRBD2. This CDR3 comprises 17 residues. Germline V gives CDR1 MDHEN, CDR2 SYDVKM. V was clipped by 3 bases and J by 1 base; unmatched bases: 6. CDR3: CASSFATSGKGTDTQYF. CDR3 coding DNA: TGTGCCAGCAGTTTTGCGACTAGCGGGAAGGGCACAGATACGCAGTATTTT.

The rearrangement uses TRBV5-6 and TRBJ1-1, with TRBD1 matching 7 bases. The CDR3 length is 14 residues. V lost 4 bases, J lost 1 base, and 4 bases stayed unmatched. CDR1 and CDR2 (germline): SGHDT, YYEEEE. The CDR3 nucleotides are TGTGCCAGCAGCCCCCGGGACAGGAACACTGAAGCTTTCTTT. Residues: CASSPRDRNTEAFF.

This clone came up a few times. The rearrangement links TRBV5-1 to TRBJ2-2; D gene uncertain. The V end was cut by 1 base, the J end by 8 bases, with 6 bases between. CDR3 length: 12 amino acids. Germline-derived CDR1 and CDR2 are SGHRS and YFSETQ. The DNA for the CDR3 is TGCGCCAGCAGCTTGCAAGAGGGGGAGCTGTTTTTT. This translates into CASSLQEGELFF.

This clone occurred a few times. The CDR3 bases are TGTGCCTGGAGTGTAGGCGGTCGATATTACAATGAGCAGTTCTTC. This gives the protein CAWSVGGRYYNEQFF. The V gene is TRBV30, the J gene TRBJ2-1; D gene ambiguous. Germline CDR1 GTSNPN, CDR2 SVGIG (reference sequence). V gave up 0 bases and J gave up 4 bases, with 13 bases separating them. The CDR3 runs to 15 residues. The variable domain in full, completed from reference TRBV30 and TRBJ2-1, reads SQTIHQWPATLVQPVGSPLSLECTVEGTSNPNLYWYRQAAGRGLQLLFYSVGIGQISSEVPQNLSASRPQDRQFILSSKKLLLSDSGFYLCAWSVGGRYYNEQFFGPGTRLTVL.

The chain employs TRBV12-2 and TRBJ1-5. TRBV12-2 is assigned pseudogene status. The CDR3 runs to 15 residues. The CDR3 region is CASPLPGGGNQPQHF. The CDR3 nucleotides read TGTGCAAGTCCATTGCCGGGGGGGGGCAATCAGCCCCAGCATTTT.

V is TRBV4-2 and J is TRBJ2-5, with 10 bases aligning to TRBD2. In germline, CDR1 is LGHNA, CDR2 YNFKEQ. The junction had 6 bases not matched to a gene; V was cut back by 0 bases and J by 5 bases. The CDR3 runs to 16 residues. The CDR3 reads CASSQDSSGGKETQYF. The CDR3 DNA follows: TGTGCCAGCAGCCAAGATAGTAGCGGGGGGAAGGAGACCCAGTACTTC.

The V and J genes are TRBV6-5 and TRBJ1-4, with TRBD1 as a possible D gene (5 bases). This CDR3 spans 14 amino acids. Germline lookup yields CDR1 MNHEY and CDR2 SVGAGI. V was shortened by 5 bases and J by 7 bases, with 14 bases between the two germline ends. Here the CDR3 DNA reads TGTGCCAGCAGTGATGGCCAGGGCAGTGAAAAACTGTTTTTT. This codes for CASSDGQGSEKLFF.

This clone was detected a few times. The chain uses TRBV6-1 and TRBJ1-5, with D unclear. The V gene lost 2 bases and the J gene lost 7 bases, with 9 bases spanning the gap. The CDR3 covers 13 residues. Germline V gene data show CDR1 as MNHNS and CDR2 as SASEGT. The DNA of the CDR3 is TGTGCCAGCAGTGAAACGGTGCGCCAGCCCCAGCATTTT. Its protein product is CASSETVRQPQHF.